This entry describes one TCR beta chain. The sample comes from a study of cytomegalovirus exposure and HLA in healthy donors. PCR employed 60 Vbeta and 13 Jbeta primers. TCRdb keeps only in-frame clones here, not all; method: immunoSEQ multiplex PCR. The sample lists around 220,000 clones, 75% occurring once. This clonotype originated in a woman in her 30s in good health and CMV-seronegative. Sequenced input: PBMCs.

The DNA for the CDR3 is TGTGCCAGCTTTAGAGCGGGAGCCTACGAGCAGTACTTC. It specifies CASFRAGAYEQYF. This chain connects TRBV6-5 to TRBJ2-7; 8 nucleotides align to TRBD2. J lost 2 bases, V lost 8 bases, and 5 bases had no gene match. CDR1 is MNHEY, CDR2 SVGAGI, per germline. The CDR3 sequence is 13 residues long.